These 2 T cell receptor beta chains were sequenced from one sample in a study of chronic HIV infection and antiretroviral therapy. TCRdb called the 5' RACE reads again in MiXCR, with one record for every CDR3 protein. The table has 30,000 to 45,000 distinct CDR3 sequences, about 7.4% seen once. Input material: peripheral blood. Receptors originate from an adult who had HIV and had not received antiretroviral therapy, or was an uninfected healthy control (not recorded which).

The chain employs TRBV2 and TRBJ1-5; no firm D call. The germline V and J ends were trimmed by 4 bases and 4 bases, with 11 bases remaining between them. Germline loops: CDR1 SNHLY, CDR2 FYNNEI. This CDR3 has 14 amino acids. Written as DNA, the CDR3 is TGTGCCAGCAGTGGGGCGTCTACTAATCAGCCCCAGCATTTT. This gives the protein CASSGASTNQPQHF. The variable domain in full, completed from reference TRBV2 and TRBJ1-5, reads EPEVTQTPSHQVTQMGQEVILRCVPISNHLYFYWYRQILGQKVEFLVSFYNNEISEKSEIFDDQFSVERPDGSNFTLKIRSTKLEDSAMYFCASSGASTNQPQHFGDGTRLSIL.

This clonotype was seen ten or more times. The gene calls are TRBV15 and TRBJ1-1; D not resolved. V shed 0 bases and J shed 4 bases, with 12 bases lying between them. The length of the CDR3 is 15 residues. The germline CDR1 and CDR2 sequences are LNHNV and YYDKDF (reference sequence). CDR3 loop: CATSRDRRAPTEAFF. In DNA form, the CDR3 reads TGTGCCACCAGCAGAGATCGCCGGGCACCCACTGAAGCTTTCTTT.